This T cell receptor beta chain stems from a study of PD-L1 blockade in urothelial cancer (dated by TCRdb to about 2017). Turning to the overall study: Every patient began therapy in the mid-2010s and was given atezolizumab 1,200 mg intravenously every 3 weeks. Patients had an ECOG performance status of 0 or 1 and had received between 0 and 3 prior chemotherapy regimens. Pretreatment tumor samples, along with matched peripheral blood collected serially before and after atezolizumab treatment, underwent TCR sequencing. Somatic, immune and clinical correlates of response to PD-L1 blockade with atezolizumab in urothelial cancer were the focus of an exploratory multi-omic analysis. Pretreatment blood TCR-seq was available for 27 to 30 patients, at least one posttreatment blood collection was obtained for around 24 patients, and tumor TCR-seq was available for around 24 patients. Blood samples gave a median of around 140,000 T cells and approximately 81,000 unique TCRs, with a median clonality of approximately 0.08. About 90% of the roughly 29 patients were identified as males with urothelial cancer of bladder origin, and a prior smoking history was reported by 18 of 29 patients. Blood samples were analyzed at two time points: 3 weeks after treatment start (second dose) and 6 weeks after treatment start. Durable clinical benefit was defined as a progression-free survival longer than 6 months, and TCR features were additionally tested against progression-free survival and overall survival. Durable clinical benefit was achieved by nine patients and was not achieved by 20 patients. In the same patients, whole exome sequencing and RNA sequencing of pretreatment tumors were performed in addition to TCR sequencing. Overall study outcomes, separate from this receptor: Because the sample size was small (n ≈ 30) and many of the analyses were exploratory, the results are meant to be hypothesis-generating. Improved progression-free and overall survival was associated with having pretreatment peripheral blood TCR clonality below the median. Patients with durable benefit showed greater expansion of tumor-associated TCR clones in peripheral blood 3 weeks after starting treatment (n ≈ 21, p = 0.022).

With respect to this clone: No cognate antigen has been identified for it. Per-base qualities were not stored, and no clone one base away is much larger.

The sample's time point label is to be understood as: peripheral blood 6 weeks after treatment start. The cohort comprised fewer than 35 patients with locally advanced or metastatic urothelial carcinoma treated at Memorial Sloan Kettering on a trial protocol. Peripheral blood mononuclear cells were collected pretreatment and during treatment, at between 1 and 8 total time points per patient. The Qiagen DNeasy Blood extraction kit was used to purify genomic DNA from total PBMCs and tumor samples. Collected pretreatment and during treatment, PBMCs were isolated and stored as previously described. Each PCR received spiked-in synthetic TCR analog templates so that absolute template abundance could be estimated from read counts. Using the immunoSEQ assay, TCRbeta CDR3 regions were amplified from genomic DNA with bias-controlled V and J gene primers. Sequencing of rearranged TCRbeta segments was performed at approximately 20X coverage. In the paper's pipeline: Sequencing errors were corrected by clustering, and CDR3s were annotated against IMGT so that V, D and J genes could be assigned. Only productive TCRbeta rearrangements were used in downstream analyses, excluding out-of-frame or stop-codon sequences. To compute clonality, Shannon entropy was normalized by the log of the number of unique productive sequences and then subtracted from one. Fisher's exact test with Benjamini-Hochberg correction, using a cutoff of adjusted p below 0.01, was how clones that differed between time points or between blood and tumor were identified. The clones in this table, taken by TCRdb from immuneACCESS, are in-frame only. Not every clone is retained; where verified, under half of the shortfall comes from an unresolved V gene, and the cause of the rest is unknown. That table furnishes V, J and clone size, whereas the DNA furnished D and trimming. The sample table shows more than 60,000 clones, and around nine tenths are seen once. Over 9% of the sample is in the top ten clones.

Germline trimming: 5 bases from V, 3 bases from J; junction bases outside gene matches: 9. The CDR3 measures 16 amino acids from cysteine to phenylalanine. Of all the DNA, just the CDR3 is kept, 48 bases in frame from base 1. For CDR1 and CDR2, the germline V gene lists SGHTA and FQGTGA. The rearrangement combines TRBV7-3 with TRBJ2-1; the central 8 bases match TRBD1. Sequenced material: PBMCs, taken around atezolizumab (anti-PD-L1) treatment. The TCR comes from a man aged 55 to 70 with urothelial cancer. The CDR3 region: CASSPRTGTIYNEQFF. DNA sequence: TGTGCCAGCAGCCCCCGGACAGGGACGATCTACAATGAGCAGTTCTTC.